These T cell receptor beta chains were read from a single sample in a study of cytomegalovirus exposure and HLA in healthy donors. Data came from immunoSEQ multiplex PCR; TCRdb stores just in-frame clones and leaves some out. The data show roughly 120,000 clones, around 77% seen once. Sample: PBMCs. The receptor source for this set is a man aged 45-65 years in good health and CMV-seropositive. Each CDR3 is given with its conserved first and last residue. The order of the fields is J gene, V gene, D gene, clone size, CDR3 protein, CDR3 DNA. The D gene is left open where the match is weak. Expanded clones are given a class, and other clones once, few, many or no size at all.

TRBJ1-3 | TRBV15 | . | . | CATSGNTIYF | TGTGCCACCTCAGGAAACACCATATATTTT
TRBJ1-1 | TRBV6-6 | . | few | CATKQGRDTEAFF | TGTGCCACCAAACAGGGAAGGGACACTGAAGCTTTCTTT
TRBJ2-5 | TRBV10-2 | . | . | CASSGEKGETQYF | TGCGCCAGCAGTGGCGAGAAGGGGGAGACCCAGTACTTC
TRBJ2-2 | TRBV5-1 | TRBD2 | . | CASSLGSPGLAGAGLNTGELFF | TGCGCCAGCAGCTTGGGTTCCCCCGGACTAGCGGGAGCCGGTCTGAACACCGGGGAGCTGTTTTTT
TRBJ2-7 | TRBV7-2 | . | . | CASSLQVEQYF | TGTGCCAGCAGCTTACAGGTCGAGCAGTACTTC
TRBJ2-7 | TRBV27 | . | . | CASSLSHWVQGRYEQYF | TGTGCCAGCAGTTTATCGCATTGGGTACAGGGGAGGTACGAGCAGTACTTC
TRBJ2-2 | TRBV5-1 | TRBD2 | once | CASSLAPAGGTGELFF | TGCGCCAGCAGCTTGGCCCCAGCGGGAGGGACCGGGGAGCTGTTTTTT
TRBJ1-2 | TRBV14 | . | . | CASSQARAGAIGYTF | TGTGCCAGCAGCCAAGCTCGTGCAGGGGCAATTGGCTACACCTTC
TRBJ1-2 | TRBV19 | . | . | CASSTPDAVNYGYTF | TGTGCCAGTAGTACTCCCGACGCGGTTAACTATGGCTACACCTTC
TRBJ2-7 | TRBV7-9 | TRBD1 | . | CATGQHTYEQYF | TGTGCCACGGGACAGCATACCTACGAGCAGTACTTC
TRBJ2-5 | TRBV5-1 | . | . | CASRSVQGGETQYF | TGCGCCAGCAGGTCGGTACAGGGAGGGGAGACCCAGTACTTC
TRBJ2-7 | TRBV29-1 | . | . | CSVVGRSSYEQYF | TGCAGCGTTGTAGGCAGGTCGTCCTACGAGCAGTACTTC
TRBJ2-7 | TRBV28 | TRBD1 | . | CASSFLQGYEQYF | TGTGCCAGCAGTTTTCTACAGGGGTACGAGCAGTACTTC
TRBJ2-3 | TRBV27 | TRBD2 | . | CASSFGRLAGTSTDTQYF | TGTGCCAGCAGTTTTGGGAGACTAGCGGGTACAAGCACAGATACGCAGTATTTT
TRBJ2-7 | TRBV19 | TRBD1 | . | CASSRDRADEQYF | TGTGCCAGTAGTAGGGACAGGGCGGACGAGCAGTACTTC
TRBJ2-3 | TRBV6-4 | TRBD2 | . | CASSEGLAGDTQYF | TGTGCCAGCAGTGAGGGACTAGCGGGAGATACGCAGTATTTT
TRBJ2-5 | TRBV19 | TRBD1 | few | CASSLGTGEETQYF | TGTGCCAGTAGTCTCGGGACAGGTGAAGAGACCCAGTACTTC
TRBJ2-5 | TRBV4-3 | TRBD2 | . | CASSQGEASGAETQYF | TGCGCCAGCAGCCAAGGGGAGGCTAGCGGGGCAGAGACCCAGTACTTC
TRBJ2-2 | TRBV6-5 | . | . | CASSYVRNTGELFF | TGTGCCAGCAGTTACGTCCGGAACACCGGGGAGCTGTTTTTT
TRBJ2-3 | TRBV5-6 | TRBD1 | . | CASSLLGTGNTDTQYF | TGTGCCAGCAGCTTACTGGGGACAGGGAACACAGATACGCAGTATTTT
TRBJ2-7 | TRBV28 | . | . | CASSFSGYEQYF | TGTGCCAGCAGTTTTTCGGGGTACGAGCAGTACTTC
TRBJ1-1 | TRBV28 | . | . | CASSLIRGNTEAFF | TGTGCCAGCAGTTTGATCAGGGGGAACACTGAAGCTTTCTTT
TRBJ1-2 | TRBV5-4 | . | . | CASSPAADMLYGYTF | TGTGCCAGCAGCCCGGCGGCGGACATGCTCTATGGCTACACCTTC
TRBJ1-3 | TRBV4-1 | TRBD1 | . | CASSQGPETGGYGNTIYF | TGCGCCAGCAGCCAAGGTCCTGAGACAGGGGGCTATGGAAACACCATATATTTT
TRBJ2-1 | TRBV10-3 | . | . | CATMDTYSPVGQFF | TGTGCCACTATGGACACCTACTCCCCTGTGGGGCAGTTCTTC
TRBJ1-2 | TRBV25-1 | . | . | CATSDGRYGYTF | TGTGCCACCTCGGACGGGAGGTATGGCTACACCTTC
TRBJ2-1 | TRBV20-1 | . | . | CSARRNEQFF | TGCAGTGCTAGACGCAATGAGCAGTTCTTC
TRBJ2-7 | TRBV28 | TRBD2 | . | CASSLAGGPYEQYF | TGTGCCAGCAGTCTAGCGGGAGGGCCCTACGAGCAGTACTTC
TRBJ1-1 | TRBV4-1 | . | few | CASSQEFKLQASEAFF | TGCGCCAGCAGCCAAGAATTTAAGTTACAGGCGTCTGAAGCTTTCTTT
TRBJ1-2 | TRBV5-1 | . | . | CASSLGSTHDSAYTF | TGCGCCAGCAGCTTGGGTAGCACGCACGACAGCGCTTACACCTTC
TRBJ2-3 | TRBV14 | TRBD2 | few | CASSYLAGAGTDTQYF | TGTGCCAGCAGCTACCTAGCGGGAGCGGGCACAGATACGCAGTATTTT
TRBJ2-2 | TRBV29-1 | TRBD1 | . | CSVRQGALTGELFF | TGCAGCGTGCGACAGGGCGCGCTCACCGGGGAGCTGTTTTTT
TRBJ2-1 | TRBV2 | . | . | CARLSGGPSNEQFF | TGTGCCAGACTCTCCGGGGGGCCGAGCAATGAGCAGTTCTTC
TRBJ1-1 | TRBV19 | TRBD1 | once | CASNIQGANTEAFF | TGTGCCAGTAACATACAGGGGGCGAACACTGAAGCTTTCTTT
TRBJ2-3 | TRBV6-5 | TRBD1 | . | CASSQTGTGTDTQYF | TGTGCCAGCAGCCAGACCGGGACAGGCACAGATACGCAGTATTTT
TRBJ2-5 | TRBV5-5 | . | . | CASSLEGEETQYF | TGTGCCAGCAGCTTGGAAGGAGAGGAGACCCAGTACTTC
TRBJ1-2 | TRBV10-3 | TRBD1 | few | CAISDPGQGFRLNYGYTF | TGTGCCATCAGTGACCCGGGACAGGGATTCCGACTAAACTATGGCTACACCTTC
TRBJ2-2 | TRBV5-1 | TRBD2 | . | CASSSSGGLYTGELFF | TGCGCCAGCAGCTCGAGCGGGGGCCTCTACACCGGGGAGCTGTTTTTT
TRBJ1-5 | TRBV28 | . | . | CASSSEAGTNQPQHF | TGTGCCAGCAGCTCAGAGGCAGGGACAAATCAGCCCCAGCATTTT
TRBJ1-1 | TRBV28 | . | . | CASSFGKNTEAFF | TGTGCCAGCAGTTTCGGGAAGAACACTGAAGCTTTCTTT
TRBJ1-5 | TRBV6-5 | TRBD1 | . | CASSSPGQGAEQPQHF | TGTGCCAGCAGTTCACCGGGACAGGGGGCTGAGCAGCCCCAGCATTTT
TRBJ1-1 | TRBV5-1 | . | . | CASSLDSGRNTEAFF | TGCGCCAGCAGCTTGGATTCTGGGAGGAACACTGAAGCTTTCTTT
TRBJ1-1 | TRBV5-4 | TRBD1 | . | CASNPDRGMNTEAFF | TGTGCCAGCAACCCGGACAGGGGGATGAACACTGAAGCTTTCTTT
TRBJ2-3 | TRBV27 | . | . | CASMRDTDTQYF | TGTGCCAGCATGAGGGACACAGATACGCAGTATTTT
TRBJ1-4 | TRBV5-1 | . | . | CASSLGAGATNEKLFF | TGCGCCAGCAGCTTAGGGGCTGGGGCAACTAATGAAAAACTGTTTTTT
TRBJ1-1 | TRBV29-1 | . | . | CSVAHTKNTEAFF | TGCAGCGTTGCCCACACGAAGAACACTGAAGCTTTCTTT
TRBJ1-6 | TRBV29-1 | . | . | CSVADRYNSPLHF | TGCAGCGTCGCGGACAGATATAATTCACCCCTCCACTTT
TRBJ2-3 | TRBV5-1 | . | . | CASRSWAGSGTDTQYF | TGCGCCAGCAGAAGCTGGGCTGGGTCGGGCACAGATACGCAGTATTTT
TRBJ2-1 | TRBV7-2 | TRBD1 | . | CASSLAPMTGIYNEQFF | TGTGCCAGCAGCTTAGCCCCGATGACAGGGATATACAATGAGCAGTTCTTC
TRBJ1-2 | TRBV18 | . | . | CASSPGTGEYGYTF | TGTGCCAGCTCACCAGGAACAGGCGAGTATGGCTACACCTTC
TRBJ2-5 | TRBV5-4 | TRBD2 | . | CASSFGGSQETQYF | TGTGCCAGCAGCTTCGGGGGGTCCCAAGAGACCCAGTACTTC
TRBJ2-1 | TRBV7-9 | TRBD1 | . | CASSYPGQVLSYNEQFF | TGTGCCAGCAGCTATCCCGGACAGGTACTTAGCTACAATGAGCAGTTCTTC
TRBJ1-4 | TRBV9 | . | once | CASSPGGVSRKLFF | TGTGCCAGCAGCCCCGGGGGGGTTAGTCGGAAACTGTTTTTT
TRBJ2-3 | TRBV11-2 | TRBD1 | . | CASSLGRGQGAGTDTQYF | TGTGCCAGCAGCTTAGGCCGGGGACAGGGGGCCGGCACAGATACGCAGTATTTT
TRBJ2-3 | TRBV2 | TRBD2 | . | CASSLGTSTAGTQYF | TGTGCCAGCAGCCTGGGGACTAGCACTGCGGGTACGCAGTATTTT